This T cell receptor beta chain was captured by sequencing in a study of T cell clones after liver transplantation. About the research overall: Samples came from ITN030ST, which attempted immunosuppression withdrawal within 2 years of liver transplantation. Post-transplant blood was tracked for graft-donor-reactive T cell clones identified in a pre-transplant mixed lymphocyte reaction. Three of eight recipients were HCV-positive; others had non-autoimmune, non-viral indications.

V was cut by 6 bases and J by 3 bases, with 15 bases left in between. From germline, CDR1 is MNHNS and CDR2 SASEGT. This CDR3 contains 15 residues. Assay: immunoSEQ multiplex PCR; the TCRdb copy retains only in-frame clones and omits some. This table holds some 60,000 clones, 71% found once. The sequence was obtained from a human donor who received a liver transplant. V and J are TRBV6-1 and TRBJ1-5; D gene ambiguous. The sample was CD4+ T cells from blood, taken before liver transplant. The DNA of the CDR3 is TGTGCCAGCAGGACTCAGAGCCTTTCCAATCAGCCCCAGCATTTT. Translation gives CASRTQSLSNQPQHF.